Following are 19 T cell receptor beta chains from one sample sequenced in a study of cytotoxic CD8 clonotypes in ibrutinib-treated CLL. Profiling relied on immunoSEQ multiplex PCR, and the TCRdb table lists in-frame clones only, not all of them. Among 15,000 to 20,000 clones, 81% were seen once, and the ten largest hold 4.5% to 7%. The sample here was PBMCs, taken before ibrutinib treatment. The receptors shown here come from a human donor with chronic lymphocytic leukemia.

There are a few counts of this clone. The gene calls are TRBV30 and TRBJ1-4; D is undetermined. Germline V gene lookup returns CDR1 GTSNPN and CDR2 SVGIG (reference sequence). The CDR3 spans 13 residues. The V and J ends lost 5 bases and 7 bases respectively, with 14 bases between them. CDR3 nucleotides: TGTGCCTGGGGCTGGTCGGCTGGTGAAAAACTGTTTTTT. Translation: CAWGWSAGEKLFF.

The chain couples TRBV11-3 to TRBJ2-1, with unresolved D. The germline V and J ends were trimmed by 2 bases and 6 bases, with 11 bases remaining between them. The CDR3 has 14 residues. Germline assignment: CDR1 SGHNT and CDR2 YENEEA. The CDR3, as DNA: TGTGCCAGCAGCTTAATGGGGAAAGGCAATGAGCAGTTCTTC. The encoded protein is CASSLMGKGNEQFF.

The CDR3 spells CASSLIGPETQYF. The CDR3, as DNA: TGTGCCAGCAGCTTGATAGGGCCAGAGACCCAGTACTTC. The rearrangement joins TRBV5-6 to TRBJ2-5; no clear D. The V end lost 1 base, the J end lost 4 bases, and 8 bases lay between the germline ends. Germline lookup yields CDR1 SGHDT and CDR2 YYEEEE. The CDR3 has 13 residues.

The rearrangement links TRBV11-2 to TRBJ2-3; TRBD2 might be the D (7 bases). Trimming shortened V by 1 base and J by 2 bases, and 10 bases separated the two germline ends. Germline V gene sequence: CDR1 SGHAT, CDR2 FQNNGV. The CDR3 has 15 amino acids. The CDR3 DNA sequence: TGTGCCAGCAGCTTAGTCGGGGGGCACACAGATACGCAGTATTTT. It codes for CASSLVGGHTDTQYF.

The rearrangement joins TRBV5-1 to TRBJ1-2, with TRBD1 identical over 7 bases. The CDR3 is 15 amino acids. With V trimmed by 0 bases and J by 5 bases, 7 bases remained unmatched. Looked up from germline, CDR1 is SGHRS and CDR2 is YFSETQ. The DNA for the CDR3 is TGCGCCAGCAGCTTGGGGACGACAGGGATATATGGCTACACCTTC. Protein: CASSLGTTGIYGYTF.

This clone was found a few times. V usage is TRBV4-3 and J usage is TRBJ1-2, with D perhaps TRBD1 (5 bases). Between the trimmed V and J ends, which lost 1 base and 5 bases, there was a span of 14 bases. CDR1 and CDR2 from the germline V gene are LGHNA and YSLEER. There are 15 residues in the CDR3. The CDR3 sequence: CASSQGQGSPYGYTF. DNA for the CDR3: TGCGCCAGCAGCCAAGGTCAGGGATCCCCTTATGGCTACACCTTC.

The chain carries TRBV5-1 and TRBJ1-6; the D is unclear. V lost 2 bases and J 7 bases, leaving 10 bases between the germline ends. This CDR3 has 14 residues. Germline V lookup: CDR1 SGHRS, CDR2 YFSETQ. The CDR3 DNA reads as TGCGCCAGCAGCTTAGGACCGCCCAATTCACCCCTCCACTTT. Amino acid sequence: CASSLGPPNSPLHF.

The rearrangement joins TRBV9 to TRBJ2-7; D is uncertain. CDR1 and CDR2 from the germline V gene are SGDLS and YYNGEE. V lost 0 bases, J lost 5 bases, and 15 bases lay in between. CDR3 length: 15 residues. DNA of the CDR3: TGTGCCAGCAGCGTAGATCCGGGTCCGGGCGACGAGCAGTACTTC. This sequence encodes CASSVDPGPGDEQYF.

The chain has TRBV20-1 and TRBJ2-5; D gene ambiguous. Deletions cut 7 bases from V and 4 bases from J, with 10 bases between. CDR1 DFQATT and CDR2 SNEGSKA come from the germline V gene (reference sequence). The CDR3 is 11 amino acids. CDR3: CSVKSGETQYF. The CDR3 nucleotides are TGCAGTGTTAAGTCCGGAGAGACCCAGTACTTC.

This clone was counted a few times. The J gene is TRBJ1-2, the V gene TRBV30; D not resolved. CDR3 size: 10 residues. Germline V gene data show CDR1 as GTSNPN and CDR2 as SVGIG (reference sequence). The V gene lost 7 bases and the J gene lost 4 bases, with 7 bases spanning the gap. The CDR3 protein is CAFAPYGYTF. CDR3 in DNA: TGTGCCTTTGCACCCTATGGCTACACCTTC. Full variable domain (missing parts from reference TRBV30 and TRBJ1-2): SQTIHQWPATLVQPVGSPLSLECTVEGTSNPNLYWYRQAAGRGLQLLFYSVGIGQISSEVPQNLSASRPQDRQFILSSKKLLLSDSGFYLCAFAPYGYTFGSGTRLTVV.

The rearrangement uses TRBV5-4 and TRBJ2-2; D is unclear. The germline V and J ends were trimmed by 1 base and 5 bases, with 3 bases remaining between them. The germline CDR1 and CDR2 sequences are SGHNT and YYREEE (reference sequence). The CDR3 consists of 12 residues. Here the CDR3 reads CASSLTTGELFF. As DNA, the CDR3 is TGTGCCAGCAGCTTGACAACCGGGGAGCTGTTTTTT.

This clone has more than one count but fewer than ten. The rearrangement joins TRBV5-1 to TRBJ1-6, with a tentative D call TRBD1 (5 bases). The V end lost 4 bases, the J end lost 10 bases, and 18 bases lay between the germline ends. The CDR3 length is 15 residues. CDR1 is SGHRS, CDR2 YFSETQ, per germline. The DNA for the CDR3 is TGCGCCAGCAGCCCCAACCCCGGGGGTTGGTCACCCCTCCACTTT. It encodes CASSPNPGGWSPLHF.

This clone occurred a few times. This chain uses TRBV6-1 with TRBJ2-5, with a weak D call TRBD1 (7 bases). Germline CDR1 MNHNS, CDR2 SASEGT. V was shortened by 5 bases and J by 5 bases, with 18 bases between the two germline ends. The length of the CDR3 is 15 residues. The CDR3 loop is CASSTKSGGRETQYF. CDR3 coding DNA: TGTGCCAGCAGTACTAAGTCAGGGGGGCGGGAGACCCAGTACTTC.

J is TRBJ1-2 and V is TRBV7-2, with 7 positions matching TRBD1. Germline loops: CDR1 SGHTA, CDR2 FQGNSA. V trimming: 5 bases; J trimming: 5 bases; junction bases outside the gene matches: 17. There are 17 residues in the CDR3. The chain's CDR3 is CASSPPTGSFPFYGYTF. For the CDR3, the DNA is TGTGCCAGCAGCCCACCGACAGGGAGCTTTCCCTTTTATGGCTACACCTTC.

The chain recombines TRBV7-7 with TRBJ2-5; 10 positions agree with TRBD2. The CDR3 has 16 amino acids. The germline gives CDR1 SSHAT, CDR2 FNYEAQ (reference sequence). Trimming took 5 bases from V and 3 from J; bases not matched to a gene: 9. The CDR3 DNA follows: TGTGCCAGCAGCCCCCACCCTAGCGGGGGCAAAGAGACCCAGTACTTC. It translates to CASSPHPSGGKETQYF.

The chain carries TRBV15 and TRBJ2-6, with D unclear. The CDR3 is made up of 18 amino acids. Germline values: CDR1 LNHNV, CDR2 YYDKDF (reference sequence). Trimming cost V 2 bases and J 0 bases, with 14 bases left between them. CDR3 nucleotide sequence: TGTGCCACCAGCAGACGAACGCTAGGGATCTCTGGGGCCAACGTCCTGACTTTC. Translated: CATSRRTLGISGANVLTF.

The V gene is TRBV5-4, the J gene TRBJ2-1; 14 nucleotides agree with TRBD2. After removal of 2 bases from V and 9 bases from J, the junction contained 7 bases not matched to a gene. The CDR3 runs to 16 residues. Germline lookup yields CDR1 SGHNT and CDR2 YYREEE (reference sequence). The CDR3 nucleotides are TGTGCCAGCAGCTTCCGACTAGCGGGGGGGCCTGTTGAGCAGTTCTTC. This encodes CASSFRLAGGPVEQFF.

V gene TRBV6-1 combines with J gene TRBJ2-7, with D unresolved. The CDR3 covers 12 residues. Deletions cut 1 base from V and 5 bases from J, with 6 bases between. Germline loops: CDR1 MNHNS, CDR2 SASEGT. The CDR3 loop is CASSEGGDEQYF. CDR3 in DNA: TGTGCCAGCAGTGAAGGTGGTGACGAGCAGTACTTC.

In this sample, this clone turned up once. The V gene is TRBV2, the J gene TRBJ1-1, with D hard to call. V dropped 5 bases and J dropped 0 bases, with 31 bases sitting between them. Germline assignment: CDR1 SNHLY and CDR2 FYNNEI. The CDR3 spans 21 residues. The CDR3 is CASSPERFSRGEALMNTEAFF. The CDR3 DNA is TGTGCCAGCAGTCCGGAAAGGTTCTCCCGAGGTGAGGCGCTGATGAACACTGAAGCTTTCTTT.